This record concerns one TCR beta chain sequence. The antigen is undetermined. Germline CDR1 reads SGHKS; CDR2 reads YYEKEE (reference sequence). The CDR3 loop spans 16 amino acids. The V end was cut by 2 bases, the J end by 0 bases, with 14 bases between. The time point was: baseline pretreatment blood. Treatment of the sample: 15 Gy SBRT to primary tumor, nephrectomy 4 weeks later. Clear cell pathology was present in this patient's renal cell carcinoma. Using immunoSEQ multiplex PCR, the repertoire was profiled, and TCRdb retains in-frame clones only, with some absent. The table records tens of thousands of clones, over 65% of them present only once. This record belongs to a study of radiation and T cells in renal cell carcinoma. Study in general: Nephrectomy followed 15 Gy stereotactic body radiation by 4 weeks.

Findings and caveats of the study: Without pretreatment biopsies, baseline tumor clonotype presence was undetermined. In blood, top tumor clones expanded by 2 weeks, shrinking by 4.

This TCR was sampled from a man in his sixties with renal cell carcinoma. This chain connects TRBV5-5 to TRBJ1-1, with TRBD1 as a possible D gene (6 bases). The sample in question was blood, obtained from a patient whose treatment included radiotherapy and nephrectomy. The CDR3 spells CASSFSTGNMNTEAFF. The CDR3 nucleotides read TGTGCCAGCAGCTTTTCGACAGGCAATATGAACACTGAAGCTTTCTTT.